This TCR beta chain was sequenced for a study of shared clonotypes between healthy human individuals. Whole-study results and caveats: Estimated richness values were generally larger in naive subsets than in memory subsets. The generation probabilities recorded for non-shared clonotypes fell below those of clonotypes shared by all four donors.

Germline CDR1 and CDR2: SGHAT and FQNNGV. The CDR3 sequence is 14 residues long. V lost 4 bases to trimming and J lost 5 bases, with 15 bases between them. A note on this clone: The antigen remains undetermined.

The material for each subset, its genomic DNA, was split evenly across several immunoSEQ plates. The protocol was immunoSEQ multiplex PCR, while the TCRdb copy is restricted to in-frame clones and leaves out a portion. The sample lists 850,000 to 1,200,000 clones, around 76% occurring once. The chain uses TRBV11-2 and TRBJ2-7; D ambiguous. The sequenced material came from memory CD4+ T cells sorted from blood. The subset: CD45RA-negative fraction. The receptor comes from a man aged 18 to 30 in good health. The CDR3 DNA sequence: TGTGCCAGCAGCTCCTCAGTCCTTAGGAACGAGCAGTACTTC. Amino acid sequence: CASSSSVLRNEQYF.